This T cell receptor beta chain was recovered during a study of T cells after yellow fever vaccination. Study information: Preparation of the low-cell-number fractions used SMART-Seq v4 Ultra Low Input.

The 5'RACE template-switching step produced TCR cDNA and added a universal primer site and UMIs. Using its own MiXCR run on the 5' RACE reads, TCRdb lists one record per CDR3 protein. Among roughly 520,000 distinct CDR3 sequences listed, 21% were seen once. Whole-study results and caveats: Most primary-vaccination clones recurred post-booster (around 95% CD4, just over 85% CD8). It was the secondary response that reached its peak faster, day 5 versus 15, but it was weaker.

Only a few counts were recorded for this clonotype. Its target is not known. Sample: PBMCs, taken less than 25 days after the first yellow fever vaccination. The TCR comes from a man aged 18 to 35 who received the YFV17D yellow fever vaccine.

The CDR3 spells CASSLSRRGNTGELFF. The CDR3 DNA reads TGTGCCAGCAGCCTCTCGCGTCGGGGAAACACCGGGGAGCTGTTTTTT. The chain joins TRBV28 to TRBJ2-2; D perhaps matches TRBD2 (5 bases). The CDR3 covers 16 residues. Looked up from germline, CDR1 is MDHEN and CDR2 is SYDVKM. The V and J ends lost 6 bases and 2 bases respectively, with 16 bases between them.